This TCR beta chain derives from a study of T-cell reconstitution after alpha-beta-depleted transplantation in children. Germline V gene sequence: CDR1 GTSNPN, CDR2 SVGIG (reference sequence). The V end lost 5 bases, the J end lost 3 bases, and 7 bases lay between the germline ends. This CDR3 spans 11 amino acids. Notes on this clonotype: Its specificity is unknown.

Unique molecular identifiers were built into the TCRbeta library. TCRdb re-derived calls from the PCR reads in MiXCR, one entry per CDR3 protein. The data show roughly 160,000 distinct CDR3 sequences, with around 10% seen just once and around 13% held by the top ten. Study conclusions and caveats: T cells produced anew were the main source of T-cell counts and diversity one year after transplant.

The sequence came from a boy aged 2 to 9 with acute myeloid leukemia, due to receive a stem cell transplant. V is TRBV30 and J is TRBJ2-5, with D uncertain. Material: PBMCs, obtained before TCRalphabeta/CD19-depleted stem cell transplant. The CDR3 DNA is TGTGCCTGGGGCCTCGAAGAGACCCAGTACTTC. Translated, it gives CAWGLEETQYF.